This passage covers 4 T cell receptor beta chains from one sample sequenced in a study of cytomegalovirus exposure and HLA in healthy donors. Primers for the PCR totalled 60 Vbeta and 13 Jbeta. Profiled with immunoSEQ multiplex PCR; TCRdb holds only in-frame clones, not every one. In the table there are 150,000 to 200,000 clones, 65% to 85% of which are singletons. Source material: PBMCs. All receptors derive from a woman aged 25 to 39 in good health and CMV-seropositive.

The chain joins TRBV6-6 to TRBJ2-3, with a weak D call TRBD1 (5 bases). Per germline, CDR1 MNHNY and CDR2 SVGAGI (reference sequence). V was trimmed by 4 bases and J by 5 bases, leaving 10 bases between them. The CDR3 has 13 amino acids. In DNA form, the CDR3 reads TGTGCCAGCAGTTTCTACGACAGAGATACGCAGTATTTT. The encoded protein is CASSFYDRDTQYF.

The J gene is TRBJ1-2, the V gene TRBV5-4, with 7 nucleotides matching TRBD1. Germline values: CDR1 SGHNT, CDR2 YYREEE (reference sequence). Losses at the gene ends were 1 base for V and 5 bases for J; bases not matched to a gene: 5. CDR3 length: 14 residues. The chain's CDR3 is CASSLLQGEYGYTF. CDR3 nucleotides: TGTGCCAGCAGCTTGCTGCAGGGGGAGTATGGCTACACCTTC.

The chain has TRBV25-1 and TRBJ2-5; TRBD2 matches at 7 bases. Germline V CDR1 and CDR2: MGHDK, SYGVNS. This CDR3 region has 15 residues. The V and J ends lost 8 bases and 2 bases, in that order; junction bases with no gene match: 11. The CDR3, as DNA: TGTGCCAGCGGGTGGGGAGGGGCCCAACAAGAGACCCAGTACTTC. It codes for CASGWGGAQQETQYF.

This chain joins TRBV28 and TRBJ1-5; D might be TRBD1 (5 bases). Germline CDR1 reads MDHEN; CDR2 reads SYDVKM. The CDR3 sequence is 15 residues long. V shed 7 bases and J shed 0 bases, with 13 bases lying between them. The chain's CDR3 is CASTLGGDSNQPQHF. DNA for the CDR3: TGTGCCAGCACCCTGGGAGGGGATAGCAATCAGCCCCAGCATTTT.